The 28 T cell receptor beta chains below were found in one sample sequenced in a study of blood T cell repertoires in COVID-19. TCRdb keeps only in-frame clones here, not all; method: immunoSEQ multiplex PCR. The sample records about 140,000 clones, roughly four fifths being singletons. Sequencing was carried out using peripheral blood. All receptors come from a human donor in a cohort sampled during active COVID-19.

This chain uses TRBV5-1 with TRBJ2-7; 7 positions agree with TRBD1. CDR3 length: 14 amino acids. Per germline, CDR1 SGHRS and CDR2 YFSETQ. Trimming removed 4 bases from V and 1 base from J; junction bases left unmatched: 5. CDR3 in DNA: TGCGCCAGCAGCGAGGGACAGTTTTCCTACGAGCAGTACTTC. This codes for CASSEGQFSYEQYF.

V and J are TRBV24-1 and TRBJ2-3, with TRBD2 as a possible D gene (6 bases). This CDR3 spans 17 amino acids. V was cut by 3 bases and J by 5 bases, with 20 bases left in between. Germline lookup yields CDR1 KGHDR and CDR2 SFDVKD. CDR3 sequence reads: CATSDPRALRREDTQYF. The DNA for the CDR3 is TGTGCCACCAGTGATCCGCGGGCGCTGCGGAGGGAAGATACGCAGTATTTT.

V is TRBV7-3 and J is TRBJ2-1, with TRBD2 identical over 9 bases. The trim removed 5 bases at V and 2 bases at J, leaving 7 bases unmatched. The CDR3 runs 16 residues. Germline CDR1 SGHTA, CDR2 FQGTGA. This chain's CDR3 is CASSLVAGAAYNEQFF. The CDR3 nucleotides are TGTGCCAGCAGCCTTGTAGCGGGGGCGGCCTACAATGAGCAGTTCTTC.

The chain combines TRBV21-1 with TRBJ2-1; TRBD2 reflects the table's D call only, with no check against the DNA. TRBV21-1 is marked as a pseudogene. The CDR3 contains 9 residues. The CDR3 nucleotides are TGTGCCAGCAAGCAACCCGCGGTCTTC. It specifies CASKQPAVF.

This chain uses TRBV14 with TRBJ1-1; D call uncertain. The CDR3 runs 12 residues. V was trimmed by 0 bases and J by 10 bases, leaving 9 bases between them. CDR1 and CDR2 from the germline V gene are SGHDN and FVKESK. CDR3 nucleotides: TGTGCCAGCAGCCAAGATTTCGGTACAGCTTTCTTT. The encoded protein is CASSQDFGTAFF. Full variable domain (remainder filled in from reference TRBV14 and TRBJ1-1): EAGVTQFPSHSVIEKGQTVTLRCDPISGHDNLYWYRRVMGKEIKFLLHFVKESKQDESGMPNNRFLAERTGGTYSTLKVQPAELEDSGVYFCASSQDFGTAFFGQGTRLTVV.

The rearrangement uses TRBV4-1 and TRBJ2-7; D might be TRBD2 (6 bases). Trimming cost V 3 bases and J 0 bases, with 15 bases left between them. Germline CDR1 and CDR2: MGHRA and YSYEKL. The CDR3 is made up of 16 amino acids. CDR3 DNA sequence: TGCGCCAGCAGCCATCCCGGACGGGGGACCTCCTACGAGCAGTACTTC. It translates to CASSHPGRGTSYEQYF.

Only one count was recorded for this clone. As DNA, the CDR3 is TGTGCCAGCAGACGTAAAGCCGAAGAGACCCAGTACTTC. The encoded protein is CASRRKAEETQYF. This chain links TRBV27 with TRBJ2-5, with unresolved D. Deletions cut 6 bases from V and 3 bases from J, with 11 bases between. The CDR3 contains 13 residues. Germline V gives CDR1 MNHEY, CDR2 SMNVEV (reference sequence).

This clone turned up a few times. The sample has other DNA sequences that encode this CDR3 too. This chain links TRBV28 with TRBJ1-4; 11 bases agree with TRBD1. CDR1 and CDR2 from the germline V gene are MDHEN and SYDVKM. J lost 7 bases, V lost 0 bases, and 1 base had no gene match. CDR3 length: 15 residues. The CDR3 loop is CASSLWGQGGEKLFF. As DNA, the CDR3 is TGTGCCAGCAGTTTATGGGGACAGGGGGGTGAAAAACTGTTTTTT.

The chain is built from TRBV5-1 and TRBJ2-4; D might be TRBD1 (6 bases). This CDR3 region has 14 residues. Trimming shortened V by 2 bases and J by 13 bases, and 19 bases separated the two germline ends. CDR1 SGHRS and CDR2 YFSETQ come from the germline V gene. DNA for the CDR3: TGCGCCAGCAGCTTTGACCCTACATCAGGGGTGCAGTACTTC. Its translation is CASSFDPTSGVQYF.

As DNA, the CDR3 is TGTGCCAGCACCGGACCAGGGGCCTCCTACAATGAGCAGTTCTTC. It translates to CASTGPGASYNEQFF. The chain couples TRBV28 to TRBJ2-1, with TRBD1 as a possible D gene (6 bases). The CDR3 consists of 15 residues. Germline CDR1 and CDR2: MDHEN and SYDVKM. The V end lost 7 bases, the J end lost 0 bases, and 13 bases lay between the germline ends.

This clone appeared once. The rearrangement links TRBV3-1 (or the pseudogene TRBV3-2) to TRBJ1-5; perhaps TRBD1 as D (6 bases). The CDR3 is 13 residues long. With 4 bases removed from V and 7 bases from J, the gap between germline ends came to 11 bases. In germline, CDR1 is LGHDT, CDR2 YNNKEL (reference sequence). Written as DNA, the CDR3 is TGTGCCAGCAGCCGAGGCGGGGGCCAGCCCCAGCATTTT. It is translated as CASSRGGGQPQHF.

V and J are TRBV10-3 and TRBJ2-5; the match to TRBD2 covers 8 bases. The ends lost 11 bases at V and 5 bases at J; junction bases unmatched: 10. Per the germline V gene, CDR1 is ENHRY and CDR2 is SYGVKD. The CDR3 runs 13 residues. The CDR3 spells CASTGGGRETQYF. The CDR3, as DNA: TGTGCCTCCACCGGGGGGGGGCGGGAGACCCAGTACTTC.

The DNA of the CDR3 is TGTGCCAGCAGTTTATCGGTGAGCTCCTACGAGCAGTACTTC. This gives the protein CASSLSVSSYEQYF. The chain carries TRBV28 and TRBJ2-7; D is ambiguous. Trimming stripped 1 base from V and 0 bases from J, with 7 bases between. The germline V gene has CDR1 MDHEN and CDR2 SYDVKM. The CDR3 has 14 amino acids. Full variable domain (rest looked up from reference TRBV28 and TRBJ2-7): DVKVTQSSRYLVKRTGEKVFLECVQDMDHENMFWYRQDPGLGLRLIYFSYDVKMKEKGDIPEGYSVSREKKERFSLILESASTNQTSMYLCASSLSVSSYEQYFGPGTRLTVT.

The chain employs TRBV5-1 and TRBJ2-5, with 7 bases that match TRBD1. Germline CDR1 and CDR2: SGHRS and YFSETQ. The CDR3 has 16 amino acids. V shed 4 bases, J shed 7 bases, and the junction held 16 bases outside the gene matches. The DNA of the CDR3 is TGCGCCAGCAGCCACGGGACAGTTATAGCCAATGGGACCCAGTACTTC. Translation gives CASSHGTVIANGTQYF.

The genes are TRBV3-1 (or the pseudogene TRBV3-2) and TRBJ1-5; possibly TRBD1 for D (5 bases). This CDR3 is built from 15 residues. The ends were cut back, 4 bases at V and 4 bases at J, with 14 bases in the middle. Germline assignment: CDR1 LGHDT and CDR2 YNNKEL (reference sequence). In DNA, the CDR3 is TGTGCCAGCAGCCCATCGGCAGGGAGGAATCAGCCCCAGCATTTT. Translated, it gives CASSPSAGRNQPQHF.

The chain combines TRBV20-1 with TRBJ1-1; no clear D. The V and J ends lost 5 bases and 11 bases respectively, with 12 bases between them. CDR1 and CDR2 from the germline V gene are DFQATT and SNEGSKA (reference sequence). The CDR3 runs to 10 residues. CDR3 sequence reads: CSASRVEAFF. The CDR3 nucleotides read TGCAGTGCTTCCCGAGTTGAGGCTTTCTTT.

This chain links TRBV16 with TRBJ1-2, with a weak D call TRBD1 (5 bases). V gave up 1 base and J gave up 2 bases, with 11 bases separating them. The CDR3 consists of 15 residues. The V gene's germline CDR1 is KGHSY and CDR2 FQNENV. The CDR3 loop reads CASSQLLQDNYGYTF. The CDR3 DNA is TGTGCCAGCAGCCAATTGTTACAGGACAACTATGGCTACACCTTC.

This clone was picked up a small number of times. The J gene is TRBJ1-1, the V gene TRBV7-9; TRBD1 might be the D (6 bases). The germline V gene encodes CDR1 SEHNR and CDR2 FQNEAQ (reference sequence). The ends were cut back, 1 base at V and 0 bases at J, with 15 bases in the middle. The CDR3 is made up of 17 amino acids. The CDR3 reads CASSLVWTASLNTEAFF. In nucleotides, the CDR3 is TGTGCCAGCAGCTTAGTATGGACAGCCAGTTTGAACACTGAAGCTTTCTTT.

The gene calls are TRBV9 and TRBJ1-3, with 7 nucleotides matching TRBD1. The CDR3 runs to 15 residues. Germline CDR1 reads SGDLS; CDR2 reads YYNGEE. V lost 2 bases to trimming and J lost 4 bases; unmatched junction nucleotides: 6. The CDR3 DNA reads TGTGCCAGCAGCGTTCGGACAGGCGCCGGAAACACCATATATTTT. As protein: CASSVRTGAGNTIYF.

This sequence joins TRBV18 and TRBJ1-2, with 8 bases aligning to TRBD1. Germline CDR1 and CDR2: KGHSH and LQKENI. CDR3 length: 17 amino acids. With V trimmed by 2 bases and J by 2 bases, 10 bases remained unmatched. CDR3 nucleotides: TGTGCCAGCTCACCAGGGGCAGGGGGCCTCGGGAACTATGGCTACACCTTC. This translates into CASSPGAGGLGNYGYTF. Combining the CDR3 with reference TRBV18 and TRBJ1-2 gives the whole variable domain NAGVMQNPRHLVRRRGQEARLRCSPMKGHSHVYWYRQLPEEGLKFMVYLQKENIIDESGMPKERFSAEFPKEGPSILRIQQVVRGDSAAYFCASSPGAGGLGNYGYTFGSGTRLTVV.

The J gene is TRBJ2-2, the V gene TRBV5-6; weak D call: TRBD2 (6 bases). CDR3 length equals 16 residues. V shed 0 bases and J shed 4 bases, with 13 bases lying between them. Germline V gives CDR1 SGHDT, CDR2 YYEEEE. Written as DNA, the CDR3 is TGTGCCAGCAGCTTGGTGGGACTGGATATCACCGGGGAGCTGTTTTTT. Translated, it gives CASSLVGLDITGELFF.

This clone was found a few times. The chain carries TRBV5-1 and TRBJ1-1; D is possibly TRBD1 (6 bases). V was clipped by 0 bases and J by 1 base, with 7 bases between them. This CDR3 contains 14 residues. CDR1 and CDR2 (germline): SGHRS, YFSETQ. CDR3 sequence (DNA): TGCGCCAGCAGCTTGGAAGGGGGGAACACTGAAGCTTTCTTT. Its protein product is CASSLEGGNTEAFF.

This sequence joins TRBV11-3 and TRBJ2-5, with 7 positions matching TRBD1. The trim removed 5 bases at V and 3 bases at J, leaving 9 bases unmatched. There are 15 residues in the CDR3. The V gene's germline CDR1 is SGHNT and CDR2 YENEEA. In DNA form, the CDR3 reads TGTGCCAGCAGCCCAGGACAGGTCGGAGAAGAGACCCAGTACTTC. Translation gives CASSPGQVGEETQYF.

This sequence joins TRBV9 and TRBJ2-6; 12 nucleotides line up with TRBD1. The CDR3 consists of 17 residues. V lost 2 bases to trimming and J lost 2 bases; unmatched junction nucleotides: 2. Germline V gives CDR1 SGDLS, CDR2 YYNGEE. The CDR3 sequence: CASSVRDRGPGANVLTF. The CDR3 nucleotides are TGTGCCAGCAGCGTCCGGGACAGGGGGCCTGGGGCCAACGTCCTGACTTTC.

This chain's CDR3 is CASSQAQGEAFF. For the CDR3, the DNA is TGTGCCAGCAGCCAAGCCCAGGGTGAAGCTTTCTTT. The rearrangement links TRBV3-1 (or the pseudogene TRBV3-2) to TRBJ1-1; perhaps TRBD1 as D (5 bases). Germline-derived CDR1 and CDR2 are LGHDT and YNNKEL (reference sequence). Trimming took 1 base from V and 7 from J, leaving 7 bases between them. CDR3 size: 12 residues.

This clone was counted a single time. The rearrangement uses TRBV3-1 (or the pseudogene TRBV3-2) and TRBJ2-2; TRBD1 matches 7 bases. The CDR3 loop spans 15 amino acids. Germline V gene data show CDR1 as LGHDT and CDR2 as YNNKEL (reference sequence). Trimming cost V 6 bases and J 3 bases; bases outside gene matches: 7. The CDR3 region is CASRRTGADTGELFF. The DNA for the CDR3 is TGTGCCAGCAGGCGCACAGGGGCCGACACCGGGGAGCTGTTTTTT.

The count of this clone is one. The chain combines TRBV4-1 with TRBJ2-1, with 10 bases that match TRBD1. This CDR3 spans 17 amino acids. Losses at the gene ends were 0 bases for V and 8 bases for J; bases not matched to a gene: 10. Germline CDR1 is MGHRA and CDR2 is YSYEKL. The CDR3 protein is CASSQDNRQGARDEQFF. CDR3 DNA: TGCGCCAGCAGCCAAGATAACAGACAGGGGGCTAGGGATGAGCAGTTCTTC.

CDR3 in amino acids: CASRDWGQGNSPLHF. The CDR3 DNA sequence: TGTGCCAGCAGAGACTGGGGACAGGGGAATTCACCCCTCCACTTT. This sequence joins TRBV6-6 and TRBJ1-6, with TRBD1 matching 10 bases. The junction had 6 bases not matched to a gene; V was cut back by 6 bases and J by 7 bases. Germline lookup yields CDR1 MNHNY and CDR2 SVGAGI (reference sequence). The CDR3 spans 15 residues.